The 30 T cell receptor beta chains given below trace back to one sample, sequenced in a study of T cell responses to AZD1222 COVID-19 vaccine (dated by TCRdb to about 2021). Reading the label with the study, this specimen's time point is: baseline before first vaccination. Libraries were constructed by the immunoSEQ multiplex PCR assay. TCRdb obtained this table from immuneACCESS and retained in-frame rearrangements with V and J assigned. These tables miss some clones; where compared with another copy, unresolved V genes account for less than half of the shortfall, and the remainder is unexplained. Present in this sample are 100,000 to 120,000 clones, about nine tenths of which were seen just once. The ten largest clones add up to 7.8% of the sample. The sample in question was peripheral blood, obtained on day 0 of AZD1222 vaccination. The receptor set was obtained from an adult in good health.

The V and J genes are TRBV10-2 and TRBJ2-2; 10 bases match TRBD2. The CDR3 runs 16 residues. The J segment lost 7 bases and the V segment lost 0 bases, leaving 5 bases of the junction unmatched. The germline CDR1 and CDR2 sequences are WSHSY and SAAADI. CDR3 in DNA: TGCGCCAGCAGTGAGTCAAGCGGGGGGGCCGACGGGGAGCTGTTTTTT. It codes for CASSESSGGADGELFF.

This chain connects TRBV11-2 to TRBJ2-1; maybe TRBD2 (7 bases). V lost 1 base to trimming and J lost 4 bases, with 11 bases between them. The CDR3 consists of 15 residues. Looked up from germline, CDR1 is SGHAT and CDR2 is FQNNGV. The CDR3 loop is CASSLAGGFYNEQFF. Here the CDR3 DNA reads TGTGCCAGCAGCTTAGCGGGGGGCTTTTACAATGAGCAGTTCTTC.

The J gene is TRBJ1-1, the V gene TRBV6-6; the D is unclear. Trimming pared 0 bases from V and 11 bases from J, leaving 16 bases between. This CDR3 has 14 residues. The V gene's germline CDR1 is MNHNY and CDR2 SVGAGI (reference sequence). Here the CDR3 DNA reads TGTGCCAGCAGTTACTCCCCGCCAGATATATCGGCTTTCTTT. This sequence encodes CASSYSPPDISAFF.

V is TRBV3-1 (or the pseudogene TRBV3-2) and J is TRBJ2-2, with TRBD2 matching 8 bases. Germline V CDR1 and CDR2: LGHDT, YNNKEL (reference sequence). J lost 3 bases, V lost 0 bases, and 3 bases had no gene match. This CDR3 contains 16 residues. CDR3 sequence reads: CASSQDTAGDTGELFF. The CDR3 nucleotides read TGTGCCAGCAGCCAAGATACAGCGGGGGACACCGGGGAGCTGTTTTTT.

J is TRBJ1-1 and V is TRBV5-1; D is unresolved. The CDR3 extends over 13 amino acids. The germline CDR1 and CDR2 sequences are SGHRS and YFSETQ. V shed 3 bases and J shed 4 bases, with 10 bases lying between them. The CDR3 loop reads CASSSGDGTEAFF. CDR3 sequence (DNA): TGCGCCAGCAGCTCTGGCGACGGCACTGAAGCTTTCTTT.

This sequence joins TRBV11-2 and TRBJ2-3; the D is unclear. This CDR3 comprises 16 residues. Trimming removed 4 bases from V and 5 bases from J, with 19 bases in between. Germline V gene data show CDR1 as SGHAT and CDR2 as FQNNGV. The CDR3 spells CASSSSGLRPIDTQYF. The CDR3 DNA is TGTGCCAGCAGCTCATCCGGGCTCCGGCCAATAGATACGCAGTATTTT.

The chain couples TRBV28 to TRBJ1-4, with unresolved D. V was cut by 4 bases and J by 8 bases, with 5 bases left in between. This CDR3 is 11 amino acids long. Germline values: CDR1 MDHEN, CDR2 SYDVKM. DNA of the CDR3: TGTGCCAGCAGTTGGAAGGAAAAACTGTTTTTT. Protein product: CASSWKEKLFF.

The V and J genes are TRBV15 and TRBJ2-5; D remains unclear. Trimming cost V 2 bases and J 4 bases, with 17 bases left between them. The length of the CDR3 is 16 residues. Germline V gene data show CDR1 as LNHNV and CDR2 as YYDKDF (reference sequence). CDR3: CATSRSGGRRGETQYF. CDR3 nucleotides: TGTGCCACCAGCAGAAGTGGTGGCAGGCGTGGAGAGACCCAGTACTTC.

This chain joins TRBV18 and TRBJ2-3; TRBD1 might be the D (6 bases). The CDR3 is 15 amino acids. V was clipped by 6 bases and J by 4 bases, with 17 bases between them. Germline assignment: CDR1 KGHSH and CDR2 LQKENI. CDR3 protein: CASSLTPQGPDTQYF. CDR3 nucleotides: TGTGCCAGCTCCCTAACGCCCCAGGGGCCAGATACGCAGTATTTT.

The CDR3 DNA reads TGTGCCAGCAGCCAAGGCCAGGTGAGCGAAGCTTTCTTT. This encodes CASSQGQVSEAFF. This chain connects TRBV3-1 (or the pseudogene TRBV3-2) to TRBJ1-1; D remains ambiguous. The CDR3 length is 13 residues. Germline-derived CDR1 and CDR2 are LGHDT and YNNKEL (reference sequence). The ends were cut back, 1 base at V and 8 bases at J, with 11 bases in the middle.

The V gene is TRBV27, the J gene TRBJ2-1, with D perhaps given as TRBD1 or TRBD2 (6 bases each). Trimming removed 6 bases from V and 9 bases from J, with 18 bases in between. Germline V gene data show CDR1 as MNHEY and CDR2 as SMNVEV (reference sequence). This CDR3 has 14 residues. CDR3 region: CASSPRGRGGEQFF. The CDR3, as DNA: TGTGCCAGCAGCCCCCGGGGCAGGGGAGGTGAGCAGTTCTTC.

Turning to this clone: Other DNA sequences in the sample encode the same CDR3. V usage is TRBV29-1 and J usage is TRBJ2-2, with 15 bases fitting TRBD2. CDR3 length: 14 amino acids. Trimming removed 6 bases from V and 4 bases from J; junction bases left unmatched: 0. Germline V gene lookup returns CDR1 SQVTM and CDR2 ANQGSEA. The CDR3 coding sequence is TGCAGCGTGGGACTAGCGGGGGGCACCGGGGAGCTGTTTTTT. This sequence encodes CSVGLAGGTGELFF.

This clone has a single count. The chain links TRBV7-2 to TRBJ1-5, with 8 positions matching TRBD1. The trim removed 5 bases at V and 6 bases at J, leaving 9 bases unmatched. Germline V gene lookup returns CDR1 SGHTA and CDR2 FQGNSA. This CDR3 contains 15 residues. The CDR3 nucleotides read TGTGCCAGCAGCCCACAGGGGGAAGCGGGTCAGCCCCAGCATTTT. This codes for CASSPQGEAGQPQHF.

This rearrangement joins TRBV6-5 to TRBJ1-2; 8 nucleotides line up with TRBD1. CDR1 and CDR2 from the germline V gene are MNHEY and SVGAGI. CDR3 length equals 14 residues. Trimming at V came to 7 bases and at J to 2 bases, leaving 6 bases not matched to a gene. CDR3: CASTRTGPNYGYTF. The CDR3 coding sequence is TGTGCCAGCACCCGGACAGGGCCAAACTATGGCTACACCTTC.

This clone appeared a single time. The gene calls are TRBV9 and TRBJ1-1; D not resolved. Looked up from germline, CDR1 is SGDLS and CDR2 is YYNGEE. CDR3 length: 15 residues. The germline V and J ends were trimmed by 6 bases and 5 bases, with 20 bases remaining between them. DNA for the CDR3: TGTGCCAGCACCCACGGACGGGCAGGAGATACTGAAGCTTTCTTT. Translated: CASTHGRAGDTEAFF.

This chain links TRBV27 with TRBJ2-5; possibly TRBD2 for D (7 bases). The CDR3 is 15 amino acids. Trimming took off 5 bases at V and 0 bases at J, with 13 bases between the two ends. CDR1 is MNHEY, CDR2 SMNVEV, per germline (reference sequence). CDR3 sequence: CASSIIGGHQETQYF. The CDR3 DNA reads TGTGCCAGCAGTATTATCGGGGGGCACCAAGAGACCCAGTACTTC.

This chain links TRBV5-1 with TRBJ2-2, with 10 bases matching TRBD1. Losses at the gene ends were 4 bases for V and 4 bases for J; bases not matched to a gene: 7. Looked up from germline, CDR1 is SGHRS and CDR2 is YFSETQ. This CDR3 is built from 16 residues. CDR3 region: CASSPGTGVVTGELFF. The CDR3 DNA follows: TGCGCCAGCAGCCCCGGGACAGGGGTAGTCACCGGGGAGCTGTTTTTT. Variable domain in full (rest from reference TRBV5-1 and TRBJ2-2): KAGVTQTPRYLIKTRGQQVTLSCSPISGHRSVSWYQQTPGQGLQFLFEYFSETQRNKGNFPGRFSGRQFSNSRSEMNVSTLELGDSALYLCASSPGTGVVTGELFFGEGSRLTVL.

The CDR3 loop is CASSIPGKPTNTEAFF. The CDR3 DNA reads TGTGCCAGTAGTATACCGGGCAAACCGACGAACACTGAAGCTTTCTTT. The gene calls are TRBV19 and TRBJ1-1; D is uncertain. Trimming left V 2 bases short and J 1 base short, with 14 bases between. The CDR3 length is 16 residues. Germline V gene lookup returns CDR1 LNHDA and CDR2 SQIVND (reference sequence).

The V and J genes are TRBV6-1 and TRBJ1-6; D is perhaps TRBD1 (5 bases). V was clipped by 2 bases and J by 6 bases, with 14 bases between them. Germline CDR1 MNHNS, CDR2 SASEGT. CDR3 length: 16 residues. The CDR3 nucleotides are TGTGCCAGCAGTGAATCTTGGGACCGGGCTAATTCACCCCTCCACTTT. Its translation is CASSESWDRANSPLHF.

In this sample, this clone turned up once. The chain recombines TRBV11-3 with TRBJ2-7; no firm D call. The V gene's germline CDR1 is SGHNT and CDR2 YENEEA. The CDR3 runs 12 residues. Trimming removed 5 bases at V and 6 bases at J, with 11 bases between. This CDR3 is CASSQGWSEQYF. The CDR3 DNA sequence: TGTGCCAGCAGCCAAGGGTGGAGCGAGCAGTACTTC. Full variable domain (missing parts from reference TRBV11-3 and TRBJ2-7): EAGVVQSPRYKIIEKKQPVAFWCNPISGHNTLYWYLQNLGQGPELLIRYENEEAVDDSQLPKDRFSAERLKGVDSTLKIQPAELGDSAVYLCASSQGWSEQYFGPGTRLTVT.

This clone was seen only a few times. The V call is TRBV20-1, the J call TRBJ2-1; the match to TRBD1 covers 7 bases. The CDR3 extends over 16 amino acids. V gave up 3 bases and J gave up 7 bases; unmatched junction bases: 15. Germline V lookup: CDR1 DFQATT, CDR2 SNEGSKA (reference sequence). Here the CDR3 DNA reads TGCAGTGCTAGTTTCCCCGACAGGGACGAATCGAATGAGCAGTTCTTC. Amino acids: CSASFPDRDESNEQFF.

The chain carries TRBV24-1 and TRBJ2-3; D uncertain. The germline V and J ends were trimmed by 3 bases and 4 bases, with 4 bases remaining between them. This CDR3 has 12 residues. Looked up from germline, CDR1 is KGHDR and CDR2 is SFDVKD. Here the CDR3 reads CATSDGADTQYF. Here the CDR3 DNA reads TGTGCCACCAGTGATGGGGCAGATACGCAGTATTTT.

The rearrangement uses TRBV4-1 and TRBJ1-6; D is perhaps TRBD1 (5 bases). V lost 1 base to trimming and J lost 7 bases, with 14 bases between them. From germline, CDR1 is MGHRA and CDR2 YSYEKL. The CDR3 contains 16 residues. As DNA, the CDR3 is TGCGCCAGCAGCCAAGCCACCCAGGGTCGAAATTCACCCCTCCACTTT. It is translated as CASSQATQGRNSPLHF.

The V and J genes are TRBV28 and TRBJ2-7; D is undetermined. Germline V gives CDR1 MDHEN, CDR2 SYDVKM. Trimming stripped 1 base from V and 7 bases from J, with 5 bases between. This CDR3 region has 11 residues. The CDR3 sequence: CASSLLWEQYF. CDR3 sequence (DNA): TGTGCCAGCAGTTTATTGTGGGAGCAGTACTTC.

The V gene is TRBV7-6, the J gene TRBJ1-3, with a possible D match to TRBD1 (5 bases). V was clipped by 5 bases and J by 0 bases, with 14 bases between them. From germline, CDR1 is SGHVS and CDR2 FNYEAQ. This CDR3 contains 16 residues. CDR3 protein: CASSPPGGISGNTIYF. CDR3 in DNA: TGTGCCAGCAGCCCACCGGGGGGAATCTCTGGAAACACCATATATTTT.

The chain joins TRBV2 to TRBJ1-2; the D is unclear. V dropped 6 bases and J dropped 1 base, with 9 bases sitting between them. Looked up from germline, CDR1 is SNHLY and CDR2 is FYNNEI. The CDR3 covers 13 residues. Here the CDR3 DNA reads TGTGCCAGCAGGGGTCGGCATAACTATGGCTACACCTTC. Its translation is CASRGRHNYGYTF. Based on the CDR3 plus reference TRBV2 and TRBJ1-2, the full variable domain is EPEVTQTPSHQVTQMGQEVILRCVPISNHLYFYWYRQILGQKVEFLVSFYNNEISEKSEIFDDQFSVERPDGSNFTLKIRSTKLEDSAMYFCASRGRHNYGYTFGSGTRLTVV.

This chain uses TRBV5-1 with TRBJ1-2; unclear D gene. This CDR3 is built from 13 residues. Germline loops: CDR1 SGHRS, CDR2 YFSETQ. The V gene lost 0 bases and the J gene lost 0 bases, with 3 bases spanning the gap. CDR3: CASSLGTNYGYTF. The CDR3 nucleotides are TGCGCCAGCAGCTTGGGGACTAACTATGGCTACACCTTC.

The chain couples TRBV7-9 to TRBJ2-1, with 8 bases identical to TRBD1. V lost 2 bases to trimming and J lost 10 bases; unmatched junction nucleotides: 4. CDR3 length: 13 residues. In germline, CDR1 is SEHNR, CDR2 FQNEAQ (reference sequence). CDR3 protein: CASSLTGGWEQFF. CDR3 sequence (DNA): TGTGCCAGCAGCTTAACAGGGGGTTGGGAGCAGTTCTTC.

This sequence joins TRBV7-2 and TRBJ1-2, with TRBD1 identical over 8 bases. Unmatched junction bases numbered 5, after V lost 5 bases and J lost 6 bases. The CDR3 runs to 13 residues. Germline CDR1 is SGHTA and CDR2 is FQGNSA. The CDR3 nucleotides read TGTGCCAGCAGCGCTACAGGGGGAGATGGCTACACCTTC. It is translated as CASSATGGDGYTF.

V usage is TRBV28 and J usage is TRBJ1-6, with 11 bases fitting TRBD1. The germline gives CDR1 MDHEN, CDR2 SYDVKM. The ends lost 0 bases at V and 9 bases at J; junction bases unmatched: 4. CDR3 length equals 16 residues. CDR3 nucleotide sequence: TGTGCCAGCAGTTTATGGGGACAGGGGGGAGGTTCACCCCTCCACTTT. Amino acid sequence: CASSLWGQGGGSPLHF.